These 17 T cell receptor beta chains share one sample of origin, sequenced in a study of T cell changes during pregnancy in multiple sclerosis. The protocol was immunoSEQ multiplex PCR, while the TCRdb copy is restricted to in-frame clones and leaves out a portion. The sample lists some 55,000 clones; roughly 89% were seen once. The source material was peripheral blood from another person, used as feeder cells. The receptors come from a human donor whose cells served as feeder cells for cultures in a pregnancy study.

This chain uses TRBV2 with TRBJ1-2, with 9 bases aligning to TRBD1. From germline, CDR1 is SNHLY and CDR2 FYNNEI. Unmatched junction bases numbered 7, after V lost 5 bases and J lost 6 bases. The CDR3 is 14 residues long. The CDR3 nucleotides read TGTGCCAGCAGTCTGACAGGGGGACCGCATGGCTACACCTTC. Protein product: CASSLTGGPHGYTF.

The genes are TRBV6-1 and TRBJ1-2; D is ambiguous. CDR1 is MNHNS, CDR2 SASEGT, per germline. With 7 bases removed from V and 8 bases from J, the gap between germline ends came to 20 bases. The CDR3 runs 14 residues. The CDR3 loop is CASTVKVFTRGYTF. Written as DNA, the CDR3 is TGTGCCAGCACCGTGAAGGTGTTCACGAGGGGCTACACCTTC.

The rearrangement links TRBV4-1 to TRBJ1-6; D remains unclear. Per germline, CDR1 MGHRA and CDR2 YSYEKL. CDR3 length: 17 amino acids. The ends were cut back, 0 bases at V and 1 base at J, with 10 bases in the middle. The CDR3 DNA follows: TGCGCCAGCAGCCAAGATTCTGGCATGTCCTATAATTCACCCCTCCACTTT. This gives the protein CASSQDSGMSYNSPLHF.

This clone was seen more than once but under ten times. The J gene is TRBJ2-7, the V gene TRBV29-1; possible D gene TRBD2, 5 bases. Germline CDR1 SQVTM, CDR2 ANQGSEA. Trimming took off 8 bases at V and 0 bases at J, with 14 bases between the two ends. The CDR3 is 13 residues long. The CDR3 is CSILTGFSYEQYF. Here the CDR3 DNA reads TGCAGCATCCTGACGGGATTCTCCTACGAGCAGTACTTC.

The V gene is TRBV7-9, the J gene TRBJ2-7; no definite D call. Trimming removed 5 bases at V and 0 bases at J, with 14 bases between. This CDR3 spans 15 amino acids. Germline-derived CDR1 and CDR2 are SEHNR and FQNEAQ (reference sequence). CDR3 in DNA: TGTGCCAGCAGCCCTAGAAGTTTCAACTCCTACGAGCAGTACTTC. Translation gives CASSPRSFNSYEQYF. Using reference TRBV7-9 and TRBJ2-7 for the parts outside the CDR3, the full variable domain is DTGVSQNPRHKITKRGQNVTFRCDPISEHNRLYWYRQTLGQGPEFLTYFQNEAQLEKSRLLSDRFSAERPKGSFSTLEIQRTEQGDSAMYLCASSPRSFNSYEQYFGPGTRLTVT.

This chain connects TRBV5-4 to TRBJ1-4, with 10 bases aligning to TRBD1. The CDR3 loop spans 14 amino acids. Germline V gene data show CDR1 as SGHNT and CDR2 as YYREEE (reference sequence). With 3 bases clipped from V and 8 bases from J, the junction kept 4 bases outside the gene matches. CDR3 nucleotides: TGTGCCAGCAGCTGGACAGGGGGAGAGGAAAAACTGTTTTTT. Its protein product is CASSWTGGEEKLFF. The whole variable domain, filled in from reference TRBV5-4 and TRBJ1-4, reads ETGVTQSPTHLIKTRGQQVTLRCSSQSGHNTVSWYQQALGQGPQFIFQYYREEENGRGNFPPRFSGLQFPNYSSELNVNALELDDSALYLCASSWTGGEEKLFFGSGTQLSVL.

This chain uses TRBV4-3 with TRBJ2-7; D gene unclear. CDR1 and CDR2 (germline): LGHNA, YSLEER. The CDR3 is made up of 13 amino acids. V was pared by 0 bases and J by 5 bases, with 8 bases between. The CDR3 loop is CASSQDRFNEQYF. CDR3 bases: TGCGCCAGCAGCCAAGATAGGTTCAACGAGCAGTACTTC.

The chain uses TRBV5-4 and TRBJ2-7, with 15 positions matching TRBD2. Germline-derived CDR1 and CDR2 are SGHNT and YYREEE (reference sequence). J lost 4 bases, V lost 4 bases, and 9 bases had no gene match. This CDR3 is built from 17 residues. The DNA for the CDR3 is TGTGCCAGCAGCCCCTCCGGGACTAGCGGGAGGAGATACGAGCAGTACTTC. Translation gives CASSPSGTSGRRYEQYF.

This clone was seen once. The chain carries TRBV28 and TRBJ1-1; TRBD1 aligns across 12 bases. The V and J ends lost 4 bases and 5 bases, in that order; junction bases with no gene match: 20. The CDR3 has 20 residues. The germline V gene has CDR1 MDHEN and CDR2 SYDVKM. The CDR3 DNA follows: TGTGCCAGCAGTTCCCCTCGGGACAGGGGGCATCCAGTAGGGGTTACTGAAGCTTTCTTT. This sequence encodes CASSSPRDRGHPVGVTEAFF.

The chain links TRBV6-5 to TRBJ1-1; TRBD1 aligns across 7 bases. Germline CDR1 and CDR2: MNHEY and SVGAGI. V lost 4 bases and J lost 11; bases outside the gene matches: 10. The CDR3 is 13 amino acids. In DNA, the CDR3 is TGTGCCAGCAGTTTCCCGGGACAGCGTATGGCTTTCTTT. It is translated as CASSFPGQRMAFF.

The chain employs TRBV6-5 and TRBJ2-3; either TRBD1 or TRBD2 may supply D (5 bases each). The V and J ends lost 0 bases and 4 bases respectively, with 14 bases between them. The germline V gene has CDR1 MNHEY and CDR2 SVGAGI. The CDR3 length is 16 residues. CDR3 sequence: CASSYSGVPWSDTQYF. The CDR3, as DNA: TGTGCCAGCAGTTACTCGGGGGTACCATGGTCAGATACGCAGTATTTT.

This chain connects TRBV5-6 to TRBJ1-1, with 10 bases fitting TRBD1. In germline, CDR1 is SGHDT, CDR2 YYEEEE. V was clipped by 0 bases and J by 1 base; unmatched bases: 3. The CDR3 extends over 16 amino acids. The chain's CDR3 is CASSLGQGATNTEAFF. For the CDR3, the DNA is TGTGCCAGCAGCTTGGGACAGGGGGCCACGAACACTGAAGCTTTCTTT.

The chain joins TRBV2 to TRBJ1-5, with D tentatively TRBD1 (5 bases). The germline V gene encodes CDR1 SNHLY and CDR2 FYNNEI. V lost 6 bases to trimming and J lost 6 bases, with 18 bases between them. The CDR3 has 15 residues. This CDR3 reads CASSQNRQGPQPQHF. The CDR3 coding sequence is TGTGCCAGCAGCCAGAACCGCCAGGGCCCTCAGCCCCAGCATTTT. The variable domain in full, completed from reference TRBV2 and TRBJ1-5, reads EPEVTQTPSHQVTQMGQEVILRCVPISNHLYFYWYRQILGQKVEFLVSFYNNEISEKSEIFDDQFSVERPDGSNFTLKIRSTKLEDSAMYFCASSQNRQGPQPQHFGDGTRLSIL.

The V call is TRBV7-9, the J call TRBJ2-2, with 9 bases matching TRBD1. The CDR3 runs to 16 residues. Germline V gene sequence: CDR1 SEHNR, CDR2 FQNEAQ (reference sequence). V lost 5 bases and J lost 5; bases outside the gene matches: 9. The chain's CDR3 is CASSPPGQGWTGELFF. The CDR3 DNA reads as TGTGCCAGCAGCCCTCCGGGACAGGGATGGACCGGGGAGCTGTTTTTT.

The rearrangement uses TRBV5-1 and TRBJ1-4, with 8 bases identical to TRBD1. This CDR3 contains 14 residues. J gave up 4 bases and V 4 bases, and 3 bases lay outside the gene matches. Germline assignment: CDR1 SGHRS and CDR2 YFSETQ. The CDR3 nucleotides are TGCGCCAGCAGCCCGGGACAGGTTAATGAAAAACTGTTTTTT. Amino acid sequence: CASSPGQVNEKLFF. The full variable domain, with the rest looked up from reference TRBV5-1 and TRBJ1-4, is KAGVTQTPRYLIKTRGQQVTLSCSPISGHRSVSWYQQTPGQGLQFLFEYFSETQRNKGNFPGRFSGRQFSNSRSEMNVSTLELGDSALYLCASSPGQVNEKLFFGSGTQLSVL.

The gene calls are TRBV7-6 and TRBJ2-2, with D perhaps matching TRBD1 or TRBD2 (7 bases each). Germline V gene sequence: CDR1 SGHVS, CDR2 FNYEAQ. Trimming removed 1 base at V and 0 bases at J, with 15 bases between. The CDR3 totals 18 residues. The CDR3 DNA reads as TGTGCCAGCAGCTTAGTCCAGGGGGGGACAGCGAACACCGGGGAGCTGTTTTTT. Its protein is CASSLVQGGTANTGELFF. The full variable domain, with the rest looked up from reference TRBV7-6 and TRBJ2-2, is GAGVSQSPRYKVTKRGQDVALRCDPISGHVSLYWYRQALGQGPEFLTYFNYEAQQDKSGLPNDRFSAERPEGSISTLTIQRTEQRDSAMYRCASSLVQGGTANTGELFFGEGSRLTVL.

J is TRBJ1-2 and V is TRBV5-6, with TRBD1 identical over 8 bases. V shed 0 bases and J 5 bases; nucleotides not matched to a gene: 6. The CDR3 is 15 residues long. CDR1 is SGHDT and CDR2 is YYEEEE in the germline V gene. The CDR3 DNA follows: TGTGCCAGCAGCTTGGCGGGACAGGTCCGATATGGCTACACCTTC. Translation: CASSLAGQVRYGYTF.